The 12 T cell receptor beta chains below were found in one sample sequenced in a study of early T cells in non-severe SARS-CoV-2 infection. TCRdb independently ran MiXCR on the 5' RACE reads; one entry per CDR3 protein. The profile covers 45,000 to 65,000 distinct CDR3 sequences, with around 10% appearing a single time and about 13% taken by the ten largest. Sequencing was done on a sample of whole blood. The source is an adult who was a healthcare worker with PCR-confirmed SARS-CoV-2 infection or an uninfected control (not recorded which).

Ten or more counts support this clonotype. The chain couples TRBV20-1 to TRBJ2-1; 7 bases are a match to TRBD2. V lost 6 bases, J lost 8 bases, and 7 bases stayed unmatched. CDR3 size: 12 residues. The germline CDR1 and CDR2 sequences are DFQATT and SNEGSKA (reference sequence). The DNA of the CDR3 is TGCAGTGCCGGGGGGATCGTACATGAGCAGTTCTTC. This codes for CSAGGIVHEQFF.

This clonotype was counted at least ten times. The chain is built from TRBV6-5 and TRBJ1-3; 7 bases line up with TRBD1. Per germline, CDR1 MNHEY and CDR2 SVGAGI. The CDR3 extends over 16 amino acids. V lost 8 bases to trimming and J lost 1 base; unmatched junction nucleotides: 11. The CDR3 region is CASGRTGVVSGNTIYF. The CDR3 DNA sequence: TGTGCCAGCGGGCGGACAGGAGTAGTTTCTGGAAACACCATATATTTT.

V is TRBV20-1 and J is TRBJ2-3; weak D call: TRBD1 (5 bases). With 6 bases removed from V and 2 bases from J, the gap between germline ends came to 18 bases. CDR1 is DFQATT and CDR2 is SNEGSKA in the germline V gene (reference sequence). The CDR3 is 15 residues long. The CDR3 is CSANGYTDNTDTQYF. Here the CDR3 DNA reads TGCAGTGCCAATGGGTACACGGACAACACAGATACGCAGTATTTT.

The table lists this clonotype with many counts. The rearrangement joins TRBV11-2 to TRBJ1-2, with TRBD1 matching over 8 bases. The CDR3 is made up of 13 amino acids. Unmatched junction bases numbered 5, after V lost 4 bases and J lost 7 bases. Germline CDR1 SGHAT, CDR2 FQNNGV. For the CDR3, the DNA is TGTGCCAGCAGCTCCCTGGGACAGGCTGGCTACACCTTC. Translation: CASSSLGQAGYTF.

This clonotype has a count of ten or more. The chain couples TRBV4-1 to TRBJ2-4; D uncertain. V lost 0 bases and J lost 5, with 11 bases in between. Germline V gene data show CDR1 as MGHRA and CDR2 as YSYEKL. The CDR3 sequence is 15 residues long. The CDR3 sequence is CASSQDEQNQNIQYF. In DNA, the CDR3 is TGCGCCAGCAGCCAAGATGAGCAGAACCAAAACATTCAGTACTTC.

There are many counts of this clonotype. The V call is TRBV7-2, the J call TRBJ2-7; D might be TRBD1 (5 bases). The CDR3 is made up of 15 amino acids. Per germline, CDR1 SGHTA and CDR2 FQGNSA. V lost 1 base to trimming and J lost 0 bases, with 10 bases between them. CDR3 DNA sequence: TGTGCCAGCAGCTTAGGGTACAGGAGCTCCTACGAGCAGTACTTC. The encoded protein is CASSLGYRSSYEQYF.

This clonotype was found a few times. This rearrangement joins TRBV6-5 to TRBJ2-7; 7 positions match TRBD1. Germline V gene lookup returns CDR1 MNHEY and CDR2 SVGAGI. J gave up 6 bases and V 4 bases, and 6 bases lay outside the gene matches. This CDR3 has 13 amino acids. The CDR3 loop reads CASSSYRGSEQYF. In nucleotides, the CDR3 is TGTGCCAGCAGTTCATACAGGGGATCCGAGCAGTACTTC.

This clonotype was detected ten times or more. The chain carries TRBV9 and TRBJ2-5; a weak D match, TRBD1 (6 bases). Germline V gives CDR1 SGDLS, CDR2 YYNGEE. Trimming removed 3 bases at V and 3 bases at J, with 9 bases between. The CDR3 runs to 13 residues. CDR3 region: CASSAGTKETQYF. CDR3 DNA: TGTGCCAGCAGCGCCGGGACAAAAGAGACCCAGTACTTC.

This clonotype was detected only a few times. The rearrangement uses TRBV12-3 or TRBV12-4 and TRBJ2-5, with 7 bases aligning to TRBD1. The V segment lost 7 bases and the J segment 5 bases; nucleotides outside the gene matches: 10. The CDR3 consists of 14 residues. CDR3 coding DNA: TGTGCCAGCACCCCTTACAGGGGCGCGGAGACCCAGTACTTC. It translates to CASTPYRGAETQYF.

This clonotype was counted many times. This rearrangement joins TRBV4-1 to TRBJ1-1; no reliable D call. The V and J ends lost 3 bases and 6 bases respectively, with 20 bases between them. Germline loops: CDR1 MGHRA, CDR2 YSYEKL. CDR3 length: 16 residues. CDR3 sequence (DNA): TGCGCCAGCAGCCAGGAACGGACCAACATCGACTCTGAAGCTTTCTTT. Translation: CASSQERTNIDSEAFF.

This CDR3 reads CSARVLGGYTF. In DNA form, the CDR3 reads TGCAGTGCTAGAGTCCTGGGCGGCTACACCTTC. This chain joins TRBV20-1 and TRBJ1-2; the D is unclear. Germline assignment: CDR1 DFQATT and CDR2 SNEGSKA (reference sequence). The CDR3 loop spans 11 amino acids. V dropped 1 base and J dropped 8 bases, with 8 bases sitting between them.

Many counts were recorded for this clonotype. The chain carries TRBV5-1 and TRBJ2-7, with D perhaps TRBD1 or TRBD2 (5 bases each). V shed 0 bases and J shed 0 bases, with 13 bases lying between them. Germline CDR1 reads SGHRS; CDR2 reads YFSETQ. CDR3 length: 16 residues. The CDR3 coding sequence is TGCGCCAGCAGCTTGGCTGGGGGTGGCAGCTCCTACGAGCAGTACTTC. Protein: CASSLAGGGSSYEQYF.